This TCR beta chain came from a study of cytomegalovirus exposure and HLA in healthy donors. Across the whole study: From about 200 million T cells, an earlier analysis saw roughly 100 million unique TCR beta sequences. The study, taken as a whole, reports: Earlier analysis looked at TCR beta V segments, and most were productive about 87% or about 30% of the time.

Vbeta (60) and Jbeta (13) primers were used in the PCR. Generated by immunoSEQ multiplex PCR, the TCRdb table keeps only in-frame clones and is missing some. Of around 150,000 clones in the sample, 80% are singletons; the top ten hold about 4.3%. A note on this clone: Its antigen is currently unknown.

V shed 0 bases and J shed 7 bases, with 7 bases lying between them. The germline V gene encodes CDR1 SGHTA and CDR2 FQGTGA. This CDR3 region has 13 residues. The donors, nominally healthy at sampling, likely had unrecorded immune exposures. The chain uses TRBV7-3 and TRBJ2-1; D might be TRBD1 (5 bases). The sequenced sample was PBMCs. The clonotype comes from a man aged 25-45 years in good health and CMV-seronegative. In DNA form, the CDR3 reads TGTGCCAGCAGCTTAACAGGGGAAAATGAGCAGTTCTTC. Translation gives CASSLTGENEQFF.